A selection of T cell receptor beta chains follows, all from one sample in a study of Ad26.COV2.S vaccination and SARS-CoV-2 variants. Sequenced by immunoSEQ multiplex PCR; TCRdb stores in-frame clones only, minus some. The table shows roughly 420,000 clones, with approximately 88% occurring only once. The sequencing here drew on peripheral blood, taken in a trial of Ad26.COV2.S vaccine versus placebo. All receptors derive from a person aged 18 to 59 who received the Ad26.COV2.S COVID-19 vaccine or a placebo. Both conserved end residues are part of each CDR3. The D gene is left open where the match is weak. Clone size is stated in some rows and not others, as once, few, many or a class when expanded.

D gene | J gene | V gene | clone size | CDR3 DNA | CDR3 protein
. | TRBJ2-5 | TRBV30 | . | TGTGCCTGGAAGGGTCAGGCCCCGTACCAAGAGACCCAGTACTTC | CAWKGQAPYQETQYF
TRBD1 | TRBJ1-2 | TRBV3-1/TRBV3-2 | . | TGTGCCAGCAGTCGGACAGGGGGAGGCTACACCTTC | CASSRTGGGYTF
. | TRBJ2-7 | TRBV23-1 | once | TGCGCCAGCAGTCAAGGTATAGGGGAGAACGAGCAGTACTTC | CASSQGIGENEQYF
. | TRBJ2-2 | TRBV7-2 | . | TGTGCCAGCAGCCCAGGGTTGACGAACACCGGGGAGCTGTTTTTT | CASSPGLTNTGELFF
TRBD1 | TRBJ1-2 | TRBV11-2 | . | TGTGCCAGCAGCACAGGGGGTGGCTACACCTTC | CASSTGGGYTF
. | TRBJ1-3 | TRBV11-2 | . | TGTGCCAGCAGCTTAGGAGGAGGGGCTGGAAACACCATATATTTT | CASSLGGGAGNTIYF
. | TRBJ2-3 | TRBV6-1 | . | TGTGCCAGCAGTGAAGGGTATATTACTCCAGATACGCAGTATTTT | CASSEGYITPDTQYF
. | TRBJ1-1 | TRBV5-1 | . | TGCGCCAGCAGCTTTAACACAGACACTGAAGCTTTCTTT | CASSFNTDTEAFF
TRBD1 | TRBJ1-1 | TRBV27 | . | TGTGCCAGCAGTCAAATCCCGGGACAGGCGAACACTGAAGCTTTCTTT | CASSQIPGQANTEAFF
. | TRBJ2-7 | TRBV30 | . | TGTGCCTGGCAGGGGGGGCTCACCTACGAGCAGTACTTC | CAWQGGLTYEQYF
. | TRBJ1-4 | TRBV3-1/TRBV3-2 | few | TGTGCCAGCAGCCTGAGGGGCGAGTACAGTGAAAAACTGTTTTTT | CASSLRGEYSEKLFF
. | TRBJ2-5 | TRBV6-5 | . | TGTGCCAGCCGGCGCCTTCGGGCAGCCCAGGAGACCCAGTACTTC | CASRRLRAAQETQYF
TRBD1 | TRBJ2-1 | TRBV4-1 | . | TGCGCCAGCAGCCCCGTGCCGGACAGGGACAATGAGCAGTTCTTC | CASSPVPDRDNEQFF
. | TRBJ2-2 | TRBV6-2/TRBV6-3 | once | TGTGCCAGCCGCCGGGTCTTCCTCGGGGAGCTGTTTTTT | CASRRVFLGELFF
TRBD1 | TRBJ1-2 | TRBV28 | once | TGTGCCAGCGACGACAGGGTAGCTGGCTACACCTTC | CASDDRVAGYTF
. | TRBJ2-1 | TRBV6-5 | . | TGTGCCACCTCCGGGACGCCTACCTACAATGAGCAGTTCTTC | CATSGTPTYNEQFF
. | TRBJ1-6 | TRBV25-1 | once | TGTGCCAGCAGAGGCAGCCCAAATTCACCCCTCCACTTT | CASRGSPNSPLHF
. | TRBJ1-2 | TRBV7-9 | . | TGTGCCAGCAGAGCCTCCATCTCCAGACAGGAGGGCTACACCTTC | CASRASISRQEGYTF
. | TRBJ1-4 | TRBV3-1/TRBV3-2 | . | TGTGCCAGCAGCCAAGGGGGGGCGCGGGAAAAACTGTTTTTT | CASSQGGAREKLFF
TRBD2 | TRBJ2-7 | TRBV27 | . | TGTGCCAGCAGTCTTACGGGGGGAAGCTCCTACGAGCAGTACTTC | CASSLTGGSSYEQYF